This record looks at one TCR beta chain sequence and its context. This sample was included in a study of ipilimumab plus nivolumab after autologous stem cell transplantation. Study information: Typical patient got roughly five ipilimumab doses and about eight nivolumab doses (median).

Germline V gene lookup returns CDR1 LNHDA and CDR2 SQIVND (reference sequence). This CDR3 has 15 amino acids. Deletions cut 4 bases from V and 7 bases from J, with 20 bases between. Checkpoint therapy with ipilimumab 1 mg/kg began 14 to 28 days after transplant. Patients got 3 mg/kg IV nivolumab weeks 1, 4, 7, 10, then biweekly through week 26. Produced via immunoSEQ multiplex PCR; TCRdb's table is partial and in-frame only. The table shows some 87,000 clones, with approximately 83% occurring only once. The sequences come from PBMCs, collected in a trial of ipilimumab plus nivolumab as post-transplant consolidation. V gene TRBV19 combines with J gene TRBJ2-7; possible D gene TRBD2, 5 bases. The clonotype originates from a male donor with diffuse large B-cell lymphoma. DNA for the CDR3: TGTGCCAGTAGTACAAACCGGGAAACTCGGGGAGAGCAGTACTTC. Translated, it gives CASSTNRETRGEQYF.